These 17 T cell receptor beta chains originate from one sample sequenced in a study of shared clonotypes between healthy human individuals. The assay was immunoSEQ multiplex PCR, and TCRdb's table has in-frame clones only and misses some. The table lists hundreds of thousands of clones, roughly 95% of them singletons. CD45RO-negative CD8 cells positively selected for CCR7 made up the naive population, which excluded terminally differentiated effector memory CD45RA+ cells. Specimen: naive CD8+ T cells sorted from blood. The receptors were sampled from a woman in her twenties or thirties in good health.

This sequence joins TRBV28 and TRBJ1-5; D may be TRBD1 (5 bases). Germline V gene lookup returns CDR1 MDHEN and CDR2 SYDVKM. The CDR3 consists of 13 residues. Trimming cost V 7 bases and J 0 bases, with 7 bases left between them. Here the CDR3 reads CASNQGSNQPQHF. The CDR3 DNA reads TGTGCCAGCAACCAGGGTAGCAATCAGCCCCAGCATTTT.

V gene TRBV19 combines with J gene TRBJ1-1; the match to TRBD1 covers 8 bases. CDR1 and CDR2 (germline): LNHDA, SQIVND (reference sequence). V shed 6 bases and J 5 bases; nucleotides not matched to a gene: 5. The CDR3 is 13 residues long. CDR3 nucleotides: TGTGCCAGTAGAACAGGGGGGAGGACTGAAGCTTTCTTT. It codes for CASRTGGRTEAFF.

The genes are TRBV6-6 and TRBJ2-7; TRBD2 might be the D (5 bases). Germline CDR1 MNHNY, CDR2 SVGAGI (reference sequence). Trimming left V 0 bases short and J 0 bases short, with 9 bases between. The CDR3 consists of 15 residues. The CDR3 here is CASSYSSGNSYEQYF. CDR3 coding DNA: TGTGCCAGCAGTTACTCAAGCGGAAACTCCTACGAGCAGTACTTC.

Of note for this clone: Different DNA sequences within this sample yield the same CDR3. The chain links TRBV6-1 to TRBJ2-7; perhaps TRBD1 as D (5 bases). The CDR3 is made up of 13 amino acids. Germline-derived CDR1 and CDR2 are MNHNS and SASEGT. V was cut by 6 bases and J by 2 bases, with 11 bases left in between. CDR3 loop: CASSAGSTYEQYF. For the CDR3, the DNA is TGTGCCAGCAGCGCAGGGTCAACCTACGAGCAGTACTTC.

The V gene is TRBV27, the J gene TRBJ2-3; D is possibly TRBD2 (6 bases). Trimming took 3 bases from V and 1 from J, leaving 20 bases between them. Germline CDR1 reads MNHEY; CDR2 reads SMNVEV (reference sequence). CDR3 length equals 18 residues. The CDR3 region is CASSFKEVGGPGTDTQYF. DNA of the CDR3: TGTGCCAGCAGTTTTAAAGAAGTTGGAGGGCCGGGCACAGATACGCAGTATTTT.

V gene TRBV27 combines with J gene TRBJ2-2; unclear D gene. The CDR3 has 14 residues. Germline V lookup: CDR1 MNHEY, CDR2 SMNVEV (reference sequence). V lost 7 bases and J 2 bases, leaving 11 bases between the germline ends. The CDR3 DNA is TGTGCCAGCATGTCTAGGATAAACACCGGGGAGCTGTTTTTT. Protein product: CASMSRINTGELFF.

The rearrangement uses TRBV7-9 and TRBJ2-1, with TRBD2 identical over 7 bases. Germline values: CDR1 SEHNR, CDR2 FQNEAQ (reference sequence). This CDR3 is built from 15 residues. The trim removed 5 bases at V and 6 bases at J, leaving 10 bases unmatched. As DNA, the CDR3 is TGTGCCAGCAGCCCGTTAACGACTAGCAGCAATGAGCAGTTCTTC. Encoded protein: CASSPLTTSSNEQFF.

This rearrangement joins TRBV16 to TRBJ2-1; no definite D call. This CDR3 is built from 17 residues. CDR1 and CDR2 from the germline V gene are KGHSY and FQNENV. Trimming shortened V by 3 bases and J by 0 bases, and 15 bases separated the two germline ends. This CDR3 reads CASSHSVALSSYNEQFF. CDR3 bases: TGTGCCAGCAGCCATTCCGTAGCACTGAGCTCCTACAATGAGCAGTTCTTC.

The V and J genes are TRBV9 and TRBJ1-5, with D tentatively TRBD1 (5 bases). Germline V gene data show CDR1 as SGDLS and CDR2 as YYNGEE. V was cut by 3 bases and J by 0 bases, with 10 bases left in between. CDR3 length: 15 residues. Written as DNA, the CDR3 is TGTGCCAGCAGCGGCGAGGGGACTAGCAATCAGCCCCAGCATTTT. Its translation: CASSGEGTSNQPQHF.

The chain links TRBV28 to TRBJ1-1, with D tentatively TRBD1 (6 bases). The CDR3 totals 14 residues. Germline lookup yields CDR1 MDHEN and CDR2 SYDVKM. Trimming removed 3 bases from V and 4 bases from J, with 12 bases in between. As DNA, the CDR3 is TGTGCCAGCAGTTTCAGGGGAGGGGGCACTGAAGCTTTCTTT. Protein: CASSFRGGGTEAFF.

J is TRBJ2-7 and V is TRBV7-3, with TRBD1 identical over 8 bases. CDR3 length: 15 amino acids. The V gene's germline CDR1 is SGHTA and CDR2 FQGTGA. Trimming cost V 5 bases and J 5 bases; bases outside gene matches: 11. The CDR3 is CASSECQTGVHEQYF. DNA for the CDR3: TGTGCCAGCAGCGAATGCCAGACAGGGGTCCACGAGCAGTACTTC.

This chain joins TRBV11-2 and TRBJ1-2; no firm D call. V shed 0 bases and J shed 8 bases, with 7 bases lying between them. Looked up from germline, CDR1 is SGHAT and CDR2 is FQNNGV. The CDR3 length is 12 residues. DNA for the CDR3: TGTGCCAGCAGCTTAGATTCCAGCGGCTACACCTTC. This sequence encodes CASSLDSSGYTF.

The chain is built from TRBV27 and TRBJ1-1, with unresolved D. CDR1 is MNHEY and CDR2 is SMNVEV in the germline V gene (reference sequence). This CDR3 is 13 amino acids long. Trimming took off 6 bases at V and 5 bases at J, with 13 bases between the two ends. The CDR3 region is CASRPIGGTEAFF. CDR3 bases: TGTGCCAGCAGACCTATCGGTGGGACTGAAGCTTTCTTT.

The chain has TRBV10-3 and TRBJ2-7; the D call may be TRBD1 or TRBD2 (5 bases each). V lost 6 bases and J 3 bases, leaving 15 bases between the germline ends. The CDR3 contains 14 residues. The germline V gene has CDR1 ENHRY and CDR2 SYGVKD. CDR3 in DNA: TGTGCCATCAGGGGGCTGGGGGAAGTCTACGAGCAGTACTTC. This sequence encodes CAIRGLGEVYEQYF.

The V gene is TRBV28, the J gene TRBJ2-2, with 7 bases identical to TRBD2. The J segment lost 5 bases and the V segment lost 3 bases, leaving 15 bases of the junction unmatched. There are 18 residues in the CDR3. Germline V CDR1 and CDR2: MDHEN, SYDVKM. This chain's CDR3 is CASSFRWAWEGRTGELFF. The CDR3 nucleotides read TGTGCCAGCAGTTTTCGGTGGGCGTGGGAGGGCCGTACCGGGGAGCTGTTTTTT.

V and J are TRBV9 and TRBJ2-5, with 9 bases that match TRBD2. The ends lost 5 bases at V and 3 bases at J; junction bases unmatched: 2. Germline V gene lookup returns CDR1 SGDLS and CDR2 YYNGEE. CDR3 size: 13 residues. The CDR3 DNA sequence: TGTGCCAGCAGGGCGGGAGGGGAAGAGACCCAGTACTTC. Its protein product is CASRAGGEETQYF. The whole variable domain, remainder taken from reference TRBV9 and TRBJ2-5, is DSGVTQTPKHLITATGQRVTLRCSPRSGDLSVYWYQQSLDQGLQFLIQYYNGEERAKGNILERFSAQQFPDLHSELNLSSLELGDSALYFCASRAGGEETQYFGPGTRLLVL.

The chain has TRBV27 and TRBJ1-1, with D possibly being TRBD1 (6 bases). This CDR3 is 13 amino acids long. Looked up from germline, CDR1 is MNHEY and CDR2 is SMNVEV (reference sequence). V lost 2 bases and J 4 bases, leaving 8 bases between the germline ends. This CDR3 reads CASSLQQGTEAFF. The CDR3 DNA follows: TGTGCCAGCAGTTTACAACAGGGCACTGAAGCTTTCTTT.